The 4 T cell receptor beta chains below all came from one sample that was sequenced in a study of T cells after yellow fever vaccination. TCRdb reprocessed the 5' RACE reads with MiXCR, giving one entry per CDR3 protein. In the table there are some 290,000 distinct CDR3 sequences, roughly a tenth of which are singletons. The specimen comprised CD4+ T cells sorted from PBMCs, sampled 45 days after the yellow fever booster vaccination. The receptors come from a man aged 18 to 30 who received the YFV17D yellow fever vaccine.

There are many counts of this clonotype. The rearrangement uses TRBV7-9 and TRBJ1-5; the match to TRBD1 covers 7 bases. The V gene's germline CDR1 is SEHNR and CDR2 FQNEAQ (reference sequence). J was trimmed by 6 bases and V by 4 bases; bases with no gene match: 3. CDR3 size: 13 residues. This CDR3 is CASSSTGTQPQHF. The CDR3 DNA follows: TGTGCCAGCAGCTCGACAGGGACTCAGCCCCAGCATTTT.

This clonotype was observed a handful of times. CDR3 residues: CSASAHSYEQYF. CDR3 in DNA: TGCAGTGCCTCGGCCCACTCCTACGAGCAGTACTTC. The genes are TRBV20-1 and TRBJ2-7; the D is unclear. V lost 6 bases and J lost 0, with 9 bases in between. Per the germline V gene, CDR1 is DFQATT and CDR2 is SNEGSKA (reference sequence). CDR3 length equals 12 residues.

The CDR3 sequence is CASRPSVVDGYTF. CDR3 bases: TGCGCCAGCAGACCCAGTGTGGTGGATGGCTACACCTTC. The chain joins TRBV5-1 to TRBJ1-2; no clear D. V was clipped by 5 bases and J by 6 bases, with 14 bases between them. CDR3 size: 13 residues. CDR1 is SGHRS and CDR2 is YFSETQ in the germline V gene. Combining the CDR3 with reference TRBV5-1 and TRBJ1-2 gives the whole variable domain KAGVTQTPRYLIKTRGQQVTLSCSPISGHRSVSWYQQTPGQGLQFLFEYFSETQRNKGNFPGRFSGRQFSNSRSEMNVSTLELGDSALYLCASRPSVVDGYTFGSGTRLTVV.

A few counts support this clonotype. The chain recombines TRBV7-8 with TRBJ2-5; a possible D gene is TRBD2 (5 bases). V lost 5 bases and J 2 bases, leaving 15 bases between the germline ends. Germline V CDR1 and CDR2: SGHVS, FQNEAQ. The CDR3 loop spans 15 amino acids. The CDR3 reads CASSPHAGEQETQYF. CDR3 nucleotides: TGTGCCAGCAGCCCCCACGCGGGTGAGCAAGAGACCCAGTACTTC.